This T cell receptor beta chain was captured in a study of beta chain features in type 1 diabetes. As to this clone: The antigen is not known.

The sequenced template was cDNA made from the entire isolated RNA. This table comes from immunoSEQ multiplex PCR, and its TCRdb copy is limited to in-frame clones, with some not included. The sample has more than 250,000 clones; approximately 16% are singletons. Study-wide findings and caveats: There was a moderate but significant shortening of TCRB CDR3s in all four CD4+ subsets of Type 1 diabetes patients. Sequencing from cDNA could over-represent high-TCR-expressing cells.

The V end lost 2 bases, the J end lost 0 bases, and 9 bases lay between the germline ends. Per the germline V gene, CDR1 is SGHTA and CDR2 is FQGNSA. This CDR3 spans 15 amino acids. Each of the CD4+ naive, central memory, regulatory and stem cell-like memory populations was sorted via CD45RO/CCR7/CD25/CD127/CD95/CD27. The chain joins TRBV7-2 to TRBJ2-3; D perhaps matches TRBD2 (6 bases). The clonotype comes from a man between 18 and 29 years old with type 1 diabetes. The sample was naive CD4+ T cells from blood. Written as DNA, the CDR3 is TGTGCCAGCAGCTTACAAGCGGGTAGCACAGATACGCAGTATTTT. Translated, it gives CASSLQAGSTDTQYF.